This entry lists 15 T cell receptor beta chains sequenced from one sample in a study of OX40 agonist ivuxolimab in advanced cancers. Clones were read by immunoSEQ multiplex PCR, and TCRdb kept only the in-frame ones, dropping some. The profile shows roughly 35,000 clones, around 82% of them singletons. The sample here was CD4+ or CD8+ T cells sorted from blood, taken in a trial of the OX40 agonist ivuxolimab. The receptors shown here come from an adult with an advanced solid tumor such as melanoma, head and neck, liver or kidney cancer.

V is TRBV29-1 and J is TRBJ2-1; TRBD2 is a possible D gene (5 bases). V lost 7 bases, J lost 9 bases, and 16 bases lay in between. The CDR3 runs to 12 residues. The germline CDR1 and CDR2 sequences are SQVTM and ANQGSEA. The CDR3 loop is CSAALARGEQFF. The CDR3 region has the DNA TGCAGCGCGGCCCTAGCCCGTGGTGAGCAGTTCTTC.

The gene calls are TRBV2 and TRBJ2-6; D not resolved. V dropped 7 bases and J dropped 2 bases, with 6 bases sitting between them. CDR1 and CDR2 (germline): SNHLY, FYNNEI. The CDR3 is 13 amino acids. The CDR3 protein is CASNWAGANVLTF. CDR3 nucleotide sequence: TGTGCCAGCAATTGGGCTGGGGCCAACGTCCTGACTTTC.

Turning to this clone: Distinct nucleotide sequences in the sample also encode this CDR3. This chain links TRBV4-3 with TRBJ1-2; 8 positions match TRBD1. Germline V CDR1 and CDR2: LGHNA, YSLEER. V was clipped by 1 base and J by 3 bases; unmatched bases: 4. The length of the CDR3 is 15 residues. The CDR3 DNA reads as TGCGCCAGCAGCCAAGCCCTACAGGGGGACTATGGCTACACCTTC. This codes for CASSQALQGDYGYTF.

The J gene is TRBJ1-1, the V gene TRBV27, with 7 nucleotides matching TRBD1. J was trimmed by 4 bases and V by 4 bases; bases with no gene match: 6. CDR3 size: 14 residues. Germline loops: CDR1 MNHEY, CDR2 SMNVEV (reference sequence). CDR3 coding DNA: TGTGCCAGCAGTTCCCTGGACAGGATCACTGAAGCTTTCTTT. It is translated as CASSSLDRITEAFF.

The rearrangement joins TRBV5-4 to TRBJ2-1, with 10 bases that match TRBD2. Per the germline V gene, CDR1 is SGHNT and CDR2 is YYREEE (reference sequence). Losses at the gene ends were 0 bases for V and 4 bases for J; bases not matched to a gene: 1. The CDR3 extends over 15 amino acids. Here the CDR3 DNA reads TGTGCCAGCAGCTTGGGTAGCGGGGGGTACAATGAGCAGTTCTTC. Translation gives CASSLGSGGYNEQFF.

The chain uses TRBV7-2 and TRBJ2-7; D is undetermined. Germline-derived CDR1 and CDR2 are SGHTA and FQGNSA. Trimming took 1 base from V and 5 from J, leaving 12 bases between them. The CDR3 length is 14 residues. This CDR3 reads CASSLGWQAHEQYF. CDR3 coding DNA: TGTGCCAGCAGCTTAGGCTGGCAGGCCCACGAGCAGTACTTC.

The CDR3 spells CASSVRSPWNSPLHF. Written as DNA, the CDR3 is TGTGCCAGTAGTGTTAGGAGTCCTTGGAATTCACCCCTCCACTTT. The gene calls are TRBV19 and TRBJ1-6; unclear D gene. Germline lookup yields CDR1 LNHDA and CDR2 SQIVND (reference sequence). The germline V and J ends were trimmed by 5 bases and 7 bases, with 15 bases remaining between them. The CDR3 contains 15 residues. Full variable domain (remainder filled in from reference TRBV19 and TRBJ1-6): DGGITQSPKYLFRKEGQNVTLSCEQNLNHDAMYWYRQDPGQGLRLIYYSQIVNDFQKGDIAEGYSVSREKKESFPLTVTSAQKNPTAFYLCASSVRSPWNSPLHFGNGTRLTVT.

This clone was observed a few times. V and J are TRBV5-5 and TRBJ2-5; possible D gene TRBD1, 6 bases. The CDR3 has 14 residues. Deletions cut 0 bases from V and 3 bases from J, with 9 bases between. From germline, CDR1 is SGHKS and CDR2 YYEKEE (reference sequence). The CDR3: CASSLAGVEETQYF. The CDR3, as DNA: TGTGCCAGCAGCTTGGCAGGGGTGGAAGAGACCCAGTACTTC.

The CDR3: CASSSGPTGGTDTQYF. DNA of the CDR3: TGTGCCAGCAGCTCCGGACCGACGGGGGGCACAGATACGCAGTATTTT. The chain employs TRBV5-4 and TRBJ2-3, with D tentatively TRBD2 (6 bases). The germline gives CDR1 SGHNT, CDR2 YYREEE (reference sequence). With 3 bases removed from V and 1 base from J, the gap between germline ends came to 15 bases. CDR3 length: 16 amino acids.

This clone was detected only a few times. The rearrangement links TRBV18 to TRBJ1-6; no definite D call. Looked up from germline, CDR1 is KGHSH and CDR2 is LQKENI. The V gene lost 2 bases and the J gene lost 0 bases, with 14 bases spanning the gap. This CDR3 has 18 residues. The CDR3 DNA reads as TGTGCCAGCTCACCAATACAGAGATCAAGCTCCTATAATTCACCCCTCCACTTT. Translation: CASSPIQRSSSYNSPLHF.

The chain uses TRBV9 and TRBJ2-1; the D is unclear. The CDR3 sequence is 15 residues long. Trimming removed 1 base at V and 0 bases at J, with 8 bases between. Per the germline V gene, CDR1 is SGDLS and CDR2 is YYNGEE. The DNA of the CDR3 is TGTGCCAGCAGCGTAATGGTTAGCTCCTACAATGAGCAGTTCTTC. This gives the protein CASSVMVSSYNEQFF.

This clone was seen a handful of times. The chain couples TRBV19 to TRBJ2-7; 13 nucleotides line up with TRBD2. V gave up 5 bases and J gave up 3 bases; unmatched junction bases: 4. This CDR3 is built from 15 residues. Germline V lookup: CDR1 LNHDA, CDR2 SQIVND (reference sequence). CDR3 DNA: TGTGCCAGTAGTCTAAGGACTAGCGGGGGCTACGAGCAGTACTTC. This encodes CASSLRTSGGYEQYF.

The V and J genes are TRBV4-3 and TRBJ1-2; the D is unclear. The V gene lost 2 bases and the J gene lost 4 bases, with 23 bases spanning the gap. The CDR3 loop spans 18 amino acids. Germline V gives CDR1 LGHNA, CDR2 YSLEER. This CDR3 is CASSQSPPLEGTVYGYTF. DNA of the CDR3: TGCGCCAGCAGCCAATCCCCCCCCTTGGAAGGAACAGTCTATGGCTACACCTTC.

This clone was seen only a few times. The chain uses TRBV7-2 and TRBJ1-5; D remains ambiguous. CDR3 length equals 12 residues. V was trimmed by 1 base and J by 9 bases, leaving 7 bases between them. Germline CDR1 is SGHTA and CDR2 is FQGNSA. CDR3 sequence (DNA): TGTGCCAGCAGCTTAGATGATTCGCCCCAGCATTTT. Its translation is CASSLDDSPQHF.

The gene calls are TRBV6-5 and TRBJ1-5; D possibly corresponds to TRBD1 (5 bases). Looked up from germline, CDR1 is MNHEY and CDR2 is SVGAGI. The CDR3 totals 15 residues. V shed 8 bases and J shed 2 bases, with 16 bases lying between them. The CDR3, as DNA: TGTGCCAGCCGCTTGGCGATGGGGGGCAATCAGCCCCAGCATTTT. It translates to CASRLAMGGNQPQHF.